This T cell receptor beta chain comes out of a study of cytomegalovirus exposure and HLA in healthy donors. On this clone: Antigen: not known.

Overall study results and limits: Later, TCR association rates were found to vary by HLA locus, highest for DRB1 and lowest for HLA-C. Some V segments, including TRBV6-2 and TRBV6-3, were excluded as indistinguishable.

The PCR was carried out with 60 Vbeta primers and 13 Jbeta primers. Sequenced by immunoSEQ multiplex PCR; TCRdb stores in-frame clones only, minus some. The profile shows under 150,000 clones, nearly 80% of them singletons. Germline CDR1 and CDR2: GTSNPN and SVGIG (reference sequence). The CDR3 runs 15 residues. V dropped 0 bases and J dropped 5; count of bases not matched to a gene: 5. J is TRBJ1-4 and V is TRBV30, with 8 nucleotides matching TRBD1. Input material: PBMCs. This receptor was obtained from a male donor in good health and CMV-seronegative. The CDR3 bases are TGTGCCTGGAGTGTACCGGCAGGGGGCAATGAAAAACTGTTTTTT. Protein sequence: CAWSVPAGGNEKLFF.